The next 28 T cell receptor beta chains were all read from a single sample in a study of blood T cell repertoires in COVID-19. Repertoires were generated with immunoSEQ multiplex PCR, while TCRdb's copy carries only in-frame clones and drops some. The sample contains 150,000 to 200,000 clones, over 75% of which appear only once. The sample consisted of peripheral blood. These receptors were collected from a man in his forties with active or convalescent COVID-19.

The chain recombines TRBV11-3 with TRBJ2-3, with TRBD2 matching over 14 bases. The CDR3 loop spans 15 amino acids. The germline gives CDR1 SGHNT, CDR2 YENEEA. The junction had 1 base not matched to a gene; V was cut back by 4 bases and J by 4 bases. CDR3 in DNA: TGTGCCAGCAGCTCGACTAGCGGGGGGGCAGATACGCAGTATTTT. Amino acid sequence: CASSSTSGGADTQYF.

This clone has just one count. The chain is built from TRBV5-4 and TRBJ1-3; D is undetermined. Trimming cost V 0 bases and J 0 bases, with 13 bases left between them. CDR3 size: 17 residues. The germline V gene encodes CDR1 SGHNT and CDR2 YYREEE (reference sequence). The CDR3, as DNA: TGTGCCAGCAGCTTGGGCGGGCAGATCATCTCTGGAAACACCATATATTTT. Its protein product is CASSLGGQIISGNTIYF.

V gene TRBV3-1 (or the pseudogene TRBV3-2) combines with J gene TRBJ1-6; the D gene is possibly TRBD1 (5 bases). Germline lookup yields CDR1 LGHDT and CDR2 YNNKEL (reference sequence). V was trimmed by 2 bases and J by 6 bases, leaving 8 bases between them. The CDR3 covers 14 residues. The CDR3 loop is CASSQRQINSPLHF. The DNA of the CDR3 is TGTGCCAGCAGCCAAAGACAGATTAATTCACCCCTCCACTTT.

The chain uses TRBV29-1 and TRBJ1-1; TRBD1 agrees at 7 bases. CDR1 and CDR2 from the germline V gene are SQVTM and ANQGSEA. The CDR3 sequence is 15 residues long. V lost 6 bases and J lost 3; bases outside the gene matches: 13. The CDR3 DNA reads TGCAGCGTACTACATTACGACAGGGATTACACTGAAGCTTTCTTT. Amino acid sequence: CSVLHYDRDYTEAFF.

This chain joins TRBV5-1 and TRBJ1-6; D is uncertain. The germline gives CDR1 SGHRS, CDR2 YFSETQ. This CDR3 has 17 amino acids. Trimming left V 4 bases short and J 0 bases short, with 14 bases between. In DNA form, the CDR3 reads TGCGCCAGCAGCCCCACCCGGGTTGACTCCTATAATTCACCCCTCCACTTT. It specifies CASSPTRVDSYNSPLHF.

This chain joins TRBV7-8 and TRBJ2-1, with 9 bases that match TRBD1. The CDR3 extends over 15 amino acids. V lost 3 bases, J lost 6 bases, and 6 bases stayed unmatched. Germline V CDR1 and CDR2: SGHVS, FQNEAQ. CDR3 bases: TGTGCCAGCAGCTTTGGGGACAGGGAGGGCAATGAGCAGTTCTTC. It encodes CASSFGDREGNEQFF.

The chain combines TRBV14 with TRBJ1-1; 9 bases match TRBD1. In germline, CDR1 is SGHDN, CDR2 FVKESK. The trim removed 1 base at V and 10 bases at J, leaving 16 bases unmatched. The CDR3 extends over 17 amino acids. Here the CDR3 reads CASSQGLRGTGRIVAFF. The CDR3 region has the DNA TGTGCCAGCAGCCAAGGGCTTCGCGGGACAGGGAGAATTGTAGCTTTCTTT.

The chain couples TRBV15 to TRBJ2-1; TRBD2 matches at 7 bases. V gave up 0 bases and J gave up 4 bases; unmatched junction bases: 9. The CDR3 extends over 17 amino acids. CDR1 and CDR2 (germline): LNHNV, YYDKDF (reference sequence). In DNA, the CDR3 is TGTGCCACCAGCAGAGATCGGGGGGAGACTGAATACAATGAGCAGTTCTTC. Translating it yields CATSRDRGETEYNEQFF. Full variable domain (missing parts from reference TRBV15 and TRBJ2-1): DAMVIQNPRYQVTQFGKPVTLSCSQTLNHNVMYWYQQKSSQAPKLLFHYYDKDFNNEADTPDNFQSRRPNTSFCFLDIRSPGLGDTAMYLCATSRDRGETEYNEQFFGPGTRLTVL.

This clone was picked up a small number of times. This chain joins TRBV11-2 and TRBJ2-7; tentative D call: TRBD1 (6 bases). The length of the CDR3 is 16 residues. Germline V lookup: CDR1 SGHAT, CDR2 FQNNGV. The germline V and J ends were trimmed by 4 bases and 4 bases, with 20 bases remaining between them. CDR3 DNA: TGTGCCAGCAGCTACCCGGGATACACAGGGTGGTACGAGCAGTACTTC. Protein: CASSYPGYTGWYEQYF.

This clone was counted only a few times. The V call is TRBV6-5, the J call TRBJ2-7; the match to TRBD1 covers 11 bases. The CDR3 sequence is 14 residues long. Trimming cost V 6 bases and J 7 bases; bases outside gene matches: 8. Germline CDR1 and CDR2: MNHEY and SVGAGI. This CDR3 is CASSLTGTGGEQYF. The CDR3 DNA reads TGTGCCAGCAGCCTGACCGGGACAGGGGGGGAGCAGTACTTC.

The chain links TRBV20-1 to TRBJ1-1, with 7 bases lining up with TRBD1. V gave up 6 bases and J gave up 7 bases; unmatched junction bases: 2. The CDR3 is made up of 10 amino acids. Germline-derived CDR1 and CDR2 are DFQATT and SNEGSKA (reference sequence). Written as DNA, the CDR3 is TGCAGTGCGGGACAGATTGAAGCTTTCTTT. Translation gives CSAGQIEAFF.

The rearrangement joins TRBV6-5 to TRBJ2-7; tentatively, D is TRBD1 (6 bases). There are 12 residues in the CDR3. Germline CDR1 reads MNHEY; CDR2 reads SVGAGI. V lost 6 bases and J 6 bases, leaving 12 bases between the germline ends. Here the CDR3 DNA reads TGTGCCAGCAGGCCGAGCAGGGGCGAGCAGTACTTC. It yields the protein CASRPSRGEQYF.

The rearrangement joins TRBV6-7 to TRBJ2-2, with a tentative D call TRBD2 (7 bases). TRBV6-7 is classed as an ORF, of uncertain function. Trimming stripped 4 bases from V and 0 bases from J, with 24 bases between. The CDR3 extends over 20 amino acids. The CDR3 loop reads CASSFPRGEAGAPNTGELFF. The CDR3 DNA is TGTGCCAGCAGTTTCCCCCGCGGCGAGGCGGGGGCCCCGAACACCGGGGAGCTGTTTTTT.

This chain joins TRBV9 and TRBJ1-6; D perhaps matches TRBD1 (6 bases). The CDR3 runs to 15 residues. The V and J ends lost 3 bases and 9 bases respectively, with 16 bases between them. Germline CDR1 and CDR2: SGDLS and YYNGEE. The CDR3 loop is CASSEGDVLGSPLHF. Here the CDR3 DNA reads TGTGCCAGCAGCGAGGGGGACGTTTTGGGTTCACCCCTCCACTTT.

The chain links TRBV2 to TRBJ2-3; 9 bases are shared with TRBD1. V was clipped by 3 bases and J by 8 bases; unmatched bases: 6. CDR1 SNHLY and CDR2 FYNNEI come from the germline V gene. There are 14 residues in the CDR3. The CDR3 loop is CASSEDRGWGTQYF. The CDR3 DNA follows: TGTGCCAGCAGTGAGGACAGGGGCTGGGGTACGCAGTATTTT.

The chain joins TRBV7-9 to TRBJ2-2; D call uncertain. This CDR3 is built from 13 residues. Trimming took off 3 bases at V and 4 bases at J, with 6 bases between the two ends. Germline V lookup: CDR1 SEHNR, CDR2 FQNEAQ (reference sequence). The CDR3 region is CASSFPSTGELFF. DNA for the CDR3: TGTGCCAGCAGCTTTCCCAGCACCGGGGAGCTGTTTTTT.

The rearrangement uses TRBV28 and TRBJ1-6; 8 bases agree with TRBD1. From germline, CDR1 is MDHEN and CDR2 SYDVKM. The V and J ends lost 6 bases and 1 base, in that order; junction bases with no gene match: 5. The CDR3 covers 16 residues. CDR3 nucleotides: TGTGCCAGCAGCGCCGGACAGGGTTCCTATAATTCACCCCTCCACTTT. Translation gives CASSAGQGSYNSPLHF. The variable domain in full, completed from reference TRBV28 and TRBJ1-6, reads DVKVTQSSRYLVKRTGEKVFLECVQDMDHENMFWYRQDPGLGLRLIYFSYDVKMKEKGDIPEGYSVSREKKERFSLILESASTNQTSMYLCASSAGQGSYNSPLHFGNGTRLTVT.

There are a few counts of this clone. V gene TRBV30 combines with J gene TRBJ1-1, with a possible D match to TRBD1 (5 bases). The V and J ends lost 6 bases and 1 base respectively, with 9 bases between them. Germline-derived CDR1 and CDR2 are GTSNPN and SVGIG (reference sequence). CDR3 length: 12 amino acids. CDR3 sequence (DNA): TGTGCCTGCGGGGGGAGGAACACTGAAGCTTTCTTT. Residues: CACGGRNTEAFF. The whole variable domain, filled in from reference TRBV30 and TRBJ1-1, reads SQTIHQWPATLVQPVGSPLSLECTVEGTSNPNLYWYRQAAGRGLQLLFYSVGIGQISSEVPQNLSASRPQDRQFILSSKKLLLSDSGFYLCACGGRNTEAFFGQGTRLTVV.

The chain combines TRBV11-2 with TRBJ1-1, with a tentative D call TRBD1 (5 bases). The CDR3 consists of 14 residues. Trimming took off 3 bases at V and 0 bases at J, with 8 bases between the two ends. Germline V gene sequence: CDR1 SGHAT, CDR2 FQNNGV. CDR3 DNA sequence: TGTGCCAGCAGCTTGGAGGGGTTGAACACTGAAGCTTTCTTT. This encodes CASSLEGLNTEAFF.

This chain joins TRBV28 and TRBJ1-1, with 7 nucleotides matching TRBD1. The CDR3 sequence is 13 residues long. The J segment lost 10 bases and the V segment lost 2 bases, leaving 7 bases of the junction unmatched. Germline V gene lookup returns CDR1 MDHEN and CDR2 SYDVKM. This CDR3 reads CASSLTGAGGAFF. The CDR3 DNA reads TGTGCCAGCAGTTTAACAGGGGCCGGTGGAGCTTTCTTT. The complete variable domain, with remaining parts taken from reference TRBV28 and TRBJ1-1, reads DVKVTQSSRYLVKRTGEKVFLECVQDMDHENMFWYRQDPGLGLRLIYFSYDVKMKEKGDIPEGYSVSREKKERFSLILESASTNQTSMYLCASSLTGAGGAFFGQGTRLTVV.

The chain links TRBV30 to TRBJ1-5; D possibly corresponds to TRBD1 (5 bases). V was cut by 3 bases and J by 3 bases, with 9 bases left in between. The germline gives CDR1 GTSNPN, CDR2 SVGIG (reference sequence). The CDR3 is made up of 13 amino acids. The chain's CDR3 is CAWSGGINQPQHF. The CDR3 DNA reads as TGTGCCTGGAGCGGGGGAATCAATCAGCCCCAGCATTTT.

This chain's CDR3 is CASSFGTSGSTDTQYF. The CDR3 nucleotides read TGTGCCAGCAGCTTCGGGACTAGCGGAAGCACAGATACGCAGTATTTT. V is TRBV7-2 and J is TRBJ2-3; 11 positions match TRBD2. Germline V gene data show CDR1 as SGHTA and CDR2 as FQGNSA. The CDR3 has 16 residues. Trimming cost V 3 bases and J 0 bases; bases outside gene matches: 2.

This sequence joins TRBV3-1 (or the pseudogene TRBV3-2) and TRBJ1-3, with D maybe TRBD1 (6 bases). The CDR3 totals 14 residues. V lost 5 bases, J lost 2 bases, and 10 bases lay in between. The germline gives CDR1 LGHDT, CDR2 YNNKEL (reference sequence). CDR3 coding DNA: TGTGCCAGCAGCTCCAGGGGCACTGGAAACACCATATATTTT. Its protein product is CASSSRGTGNTIYF.

The chain couples TRBV2 to TRBJ1-1, with D unresolved. From germline, CDR1 is SNHLY and CDR2 FYNNEI. The V and J ends lost 7 bases and 4 bases respectively, with 10 bases between them. This CDR3 region has 12 residues. The CDR3 DNA reads as TGTGCCAGCACAGGCTTTATCACTGAAGCTTTCTTT. It yields the protein CASTGFITEAFF.

The chain employs TRBV5-1 and TRBJ2-7; the match to TRBD2 covers 16 bases. Germline CDR1 is SGHRS and CDR2 is YFSETQ. CDR3 length equals 17 residues. J gave up 0 bases and V 4 bases, and 4 bases lay outside the gene matches. DNA of the CDR3: TGCGCCAGCAGCCAGGGACTAGCGGGGGGGAGCTCCTACGAGCAGTACTTC. It specifies CASSQGLAGGSSYEQYF.

The rearrangement joins TRBV5-1 to TRBJ2-5; D might be TRBD1 (5 bases). The germline V gene has CDR1 SGHRS and CDR2 YFSETQ. The V end lost 5 bases, the J end lost 4 bases, and 21 bases lay between the germline ends. The CDR3 runs 16 residues. The CDR3 reads CASRNRPLGFGETQYF. CDR3 DNA: TGCGCCAGCAGAAACAGGCCCCTAGGCTTTGGAGAGACCCAGTACTTC.

This chain joins TRBV9 and TRBJ2-2, with D possibly TRBD1 on 5 matching bases. There are 16 residues in the CDR3. V shed 2 bases and J shed 1 base, with 12 bases lying between them. In germline, CDR1 is SGDLS, CDR2 YYNGEE. Written as DNA, the CDR3 is TGTGCCAGCAGCGTTGCCGGAAGGGGGAACACCGGGGAGCTGTTTTTT. This codes for CASSVAGRGNTGELFF.

V is TRBV18 and J is TRBJ1-6; a weak D match, TRBD1 (5 bases). V dropped 3 bases and J dropped 9 bases, with 12 bases sitting between them. The CDR3 is 14 amino acids. CDR1 is KGHSH and CDR2 is LQKENI in the germline V gene. Written as DNA, the CDR3 is TGTGCCAGCTCACCCGGCAGGGAAACTTCACCCCTCCACTTT. Translating it yields CASSPGRETSPLHF.